The text below deals with one T cell receptor beta chain. Its antigen is undetermined. The data derive from a study of T cell repertoires in cytomegalovirus infection. Overall study: Shared public TCR beta signatures pointed to both CMV infection and a matching HLA type. Study-wide points: Frequencies of public TCR beta families were cumulated, and this identified carriers of CMV plus the relevant HLA. HLA-C-restricted CMV clonotypes gave the most frequent clonotype in two of eight donors.

MiXCR was run by TCRdb on the reads, yielding one entry per CDR3 protein. There are around 260,000 distinct CDR3 sequences in the sample; more than 20% occur only once, and approximately 15% lies in the top ten. Germline V gene data show CDR1 as DFQATT and CDR2 as SNEGSKA (reference sequence). CDR3 length: 13 amino acids. V gave up 6 bases and J gave up 1 base, with 12 bases separating them. The source material was PBMCs. The rearrangement links TRBV20-1 to TRBJ1-1; TRBD1 is a possible D gene (6 bases). The receptor's source is a human donor in good health (CMV status not recorded). Some clones in this sample may be carry-over from other donors' samples. CDR3 protein: CSAGGSTNTEAFF. CDR3 bases: TGCAGTGCCGGGGGCAGCACGAACACTGAAGCTTTCTTT.